The 3 T cell receptor beta chains listed next were all sequenced from one sample in a study of T cells after yellow fever vaccination. TCRdb called the 5' RACE reads again in MiXCR, with one record for every CDR3 protein. The sample shows 300,000 to 400,000 distinct CDR3 sequences, 9.5% to 15% of them seen only once. Material: CD4+ T cells sorted from PBMCs, obtained 15 days after the yellow fever booster vaccination. These receptor sequences come from a man between 18 and 29 years old who received the YFV17D yellow fever vaccine.

The chain recombines TRBV9 with TRBJ2-5, with D possibly being TRBD2 (6 bases). CDR1 and CDR2 from the germline V gene are SGDLS and YYNGEE. Trimming took 2 bases from V and 2 from J, leaving 13 bases between them. The CDR3 sequence is 15 residues long. CDR3 in amino acids: CASSVMAGMQETQYF. The DNA of the CDR3 is TGTGCCAGCAGCGTTATGGCGGGGATGCAAGAGACCCAGTACTTC.

A few counts support this clonotype. The V and J genes are TRBV6-6 and TRBJ2-3; D is tentatively TRBD1 or TRBD2 (5 bases each). This CDR3 is 13 amino acids long. Germline assignment: CDR1 MNHNY and CDR2 SVGAGI (reference sequence). V gave up 7 bases and J gave up 2 bases, with 10 bases separating them. The CDR3 spells CASTGTTTDTQYF. Written as DNA, the CDR3 is TGTGCCAGCACCGGGACGACCACAGATACGCAGTATTTT.

V usage is TRBV12-3 or TRBV12-4 and J usage is TRBJ1-5; TRBD1 is a possible D gene (6 bases). V lost 6 bases and J 5 bases, leaving 14 bases between the germline ends. The CDR3 totals 14 residues. The CDR3 region is CASRSDRLDQPQHF. The CDR3 nucleotides read TGTGCCAGCAGGTCAGACAGGCTCGATCAGCCCCAGCATTTT.